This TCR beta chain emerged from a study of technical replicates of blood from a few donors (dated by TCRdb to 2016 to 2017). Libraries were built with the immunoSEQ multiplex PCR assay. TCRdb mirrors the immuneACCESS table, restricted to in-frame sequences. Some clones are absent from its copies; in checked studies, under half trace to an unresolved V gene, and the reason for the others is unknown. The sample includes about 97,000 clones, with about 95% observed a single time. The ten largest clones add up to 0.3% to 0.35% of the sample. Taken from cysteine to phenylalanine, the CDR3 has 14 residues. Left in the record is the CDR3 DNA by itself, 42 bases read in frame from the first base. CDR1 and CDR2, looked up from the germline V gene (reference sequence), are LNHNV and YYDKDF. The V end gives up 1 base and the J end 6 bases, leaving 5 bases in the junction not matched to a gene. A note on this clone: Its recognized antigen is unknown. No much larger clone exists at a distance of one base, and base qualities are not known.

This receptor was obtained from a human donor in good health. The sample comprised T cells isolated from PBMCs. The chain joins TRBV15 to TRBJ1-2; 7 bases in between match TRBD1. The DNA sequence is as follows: TGTGCCACCAGCAGAGCACAGGGGCACCATGGCTACACCTTC. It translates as CATSRAQGHHGYTF.